Listed here are 29 T cell receptor beta chains from one sample, sequenced in a study of T cell responses to AZD1222 COVID-19 vaccine. Profiling relied on immunoSEQ multiplex PCR, and the TCRdb table lists in-frame clones only, not all of them. The repertoire holds roughly 130,000 clones, roughly nine tenths seen once, with roughly 7.6% in the top ten. This specimen consisted of peripheral blood, obtained 28 days after the second dose of the MenACWY control vaccine. These receptors came from an adult who received the MenACWY meningococcal vaccine as a control.

For the CDR3, the DNA is TGTGCCAGCAGTTGGAGCGGAAACAATGAGCAGTTCTTC. Protein: CASSWSGNNEQFF. The chain recombines TRBV6-5 with TRBJ2-1; a possible D gene is TRBD2 (5 bases). V gave up 4 bases and J gave up 5 bases, with 9 bases separating them. This CDR3 has 13 residues. Germline CDR1 and CDR2: MNHEY and SVGAGI.

V is TRBV3-1 (or the pseudogene TRBV3-2) and J is TRBJ1-1; TRBD1 aligns across 9 bases. From germline, CDR1 is LGHDT and CDR2 YNNKEL (reference sequence). The CDR3 runs 13 residues. The V gene end was trimmed by 6 bases and the J gene end by 10 bases; junction bases not matched to a gene: 9. CDR3 in amino acids: CASRPPGQGTAFF. CDR3 bases: TGTGCCAGCAGGCCTCCGGGACAGGGTACAGCTTTCTTT.

This rearrangement joins TRBV28 to TRBJ2-7, with D possibly TRBD1 on 5 matching bases. From germline, CDR1 is MDHEN and CDR2 SYDVKM. The CDR3 length is 14 residues. Trimming cost V 1 base and J 1 base, with 8 bases left between them. The chain's CDR3 is CASSLYRKSYEQYF. The DNA of the CDR3 is TGTGCCAGCAGTTTATACAGGAAATCCTACGAGCAGTACTTC.

The rearrangement links TRBV6-2 or TRBV6-3 to TRBJ1-1; D not resolved. The CDR3 sequence is 11 residues long. V dropped 0 bases and J dropped 13 bases, with 9 bases sitting between them. The germline V gene has CDR1 MNHEY and CDR2 SVGEGT. The CDR3 DNA sequence: TGTGCCAGCAGTTACTCGACATCTCTTTTCTTT. Protein: CASSYSTSLFF.

The chain has TRBV5-1 and TRBJ2-3, with 11 bases matching TRBD2. With 3 bases clipped from V and 6 bases from J, the junction kept 3 bases outside the gene matches. Germline V gene data show CDR1 as SGHRS and CDR2 as YFSETQ. CDR3 size: 14 residues. The CDR3 DNA follows: TGCGCCAGCAGCTCACTAGCGGGGGCTGATACGCAGTATTTT. Residues: CASSSLAGADTQYF.

The chain carries TRBV28 and TRBJ2-5, with 10 bases that match TRBD1. This CDR3 region has 14 residues. Germline values: CDR1 MDHEN, CDR2 SYDVKM. The junction had 5 bases not matched to a gene; V was cut back by 6 bases and J by 4 bases. The CDR3 DNA reads as TGTGCCAGCAGCCGGACAGGGGGGCGAGAGACCCAGTACTTC. Amino acid sequence: CASSRTGGRETQYF.

With regard to this clone: An end of the junction does not agree with germline; a read error may underlie this. The chain combines TRBV9 with TRBJ2-2, with D hard to call. CDR1 SGDLS and CDR2 YYNGEE come from the germline V gene. CDR3 length equals 12 residues. CDR3 coding DNA: TGTGCCAGCAGCCGGAACCCCGGGGAGCTGTTTTTT. It yields the protein CASSRNPGELFF.

The V call is TRBV3-1 (or the pseudogene TRBV3-2), the J call TRBJ2-3, with 12 bases matching TRBD2. The V gene's germline CDR1 is LGHDT and CDR2 YNNKEL (reference sequence). V lost 1 base and J lost 1; bases outside the gene matches: 0. The CDR3 sequence is 16 residues long. The CDR3 region is CASSQGLAGGTDTQYF. In DNA, the CDR3 is TGTGCCAGCAGCCAAGGACTAGCGGGGGGCACAGATACGCAGTATTTT.

This chain connects TRBV5-4 to TRBJ2-7; 9 bases are a match to TRBD1. The CDR3 contains 15 residues. V lost 1 base to trimming and J lost 3 bases; unmatched junction nucleotides: 5. Germline V gene sequence: CDR1 SGHNT, CDR2 YYREEE (reference sequence). Here the CDR3 reads CASSLSATGGYEQYF. CDR3 DNA sequence: TGTGCCAGCAGCTTGTCCGCGACAGGGGGCTACGAGCAGTACTTC.

This clone was detected once. The rearrangement links TRBV30 to TRBJ1-6; D unresolved. V gave up 0 bases and J gave up 10 bases, with 7 bases separating them. Germline CDR1 and CDR2: GTSNPN and SVGIG (reference sequence). CDR3 length equals 12 residues. The CDR3 reads CAWSVRWSPLHF. As DNA, the CDR3 is TGTGCCTGGAGTGTACGATGGTCACCCCTCCACTTT.

J is TRBJ2-7 and V is TRBV25-1; 7 nucleotides line up with TRBD1. CDR3 length: 14 amino acids. The germline V gene encodes CDR1 MGHDK and CDR2 SYGVNS. V lost 5 bases, J lost 2 bases, and 6 bases stayed unmatched. CDR3 bases: TGTGCCAGCAGTCGACAGGGTGGTACCTACGAGCAGTACTTC. Its translation: CASSRQGGTYEQYF.

The genes are TRBV6-5 and TRBJ1-5; TRBD1 agrees at 7 bases. The CDR3 length is 15 residues. Germline loops: CDR1 MNHEY, CDR2 SVGAGI. V shed 5 bases and J 6 bases; nucleotides not matched to a gene: 10. CDR3 bases: TGTGCCAGCAGTCTACAGAGCCACAGGGGTCAGCCCCAGCATTTT. It translates to CASSLQSHRGQPQHF.

In the case of this clone: One junction end does not reproduce the germline sequence, and a read error may be involved. CDR3 coding DNA: TGTGCCAGCAGTTCACAGGGATCGGGGGACATCTTC. Protein: CASSSQGSGDIF. V is TRBV28 and J is TRBJ2-7, with D perhaps TRBD1 or TRBD2 (6 bases each). Germline CDR1 and CDR2: MDHEN and SYDVKM. CDR3 size: 12 residues.

The chain couples TRBV5-1 to TRBJ2-3; D remains unclear. Germline V gene data show CDR1 as SGHRS and CDR2 as YFSETQ. The CDR3 has 14 amino acids. The germline V and J ends were trimmed by 5 bases and 2 bases, with 12 bases remaining between them. The CDR3 coding sequence is TGCGCCAGCAGAGTGGAAGGTCCCACAGATACGCAGTATTTT. It specifies CASRVEGPTDTQYF.

The chain couples TRBV10-3 to TRBJ2-2, with D tentatively TRBD2 (6 bases). CDR1 is ENHRY and CDR2 is SYGVKD in the germline V gene. V was shortened by 7 bases and J by 2 bases, with 17 bases between the two germline ends. There are 16 residues in the CDR3. DNA of the CDR3: TGTGCCATCATGACAGCATCCGGGAGCAACACCGGGGAGCTGTTTTTT. Amino acid sequence: CAIMTASGSNTGELFF.

The chain couples TRBV5-4 to TRBJ2-7; TRBD2 agrees at 13 bases. Germline-derived CDR1 and CDR2 are SGHNT and YYREEE (reference sequence). The CDR3 spans 17 residues. V lost 4 bases and J lost 2; bases outside the gene matches: 9. The CDR3 DNA reads as TGTGCCAGCAGCGACGGGACTAGCGGGGAGCCGACCTACGAGCAGTACTTC. Its protein product is CASSDGTSGEPTYEQYF.

The V and J genes are TRBV5-6 and TRBJ2-6, with 7 bases identical to TRBD1. The junction had 5 bases not matched to a gene; V was cut back by 4 bases and J by 4 bases. The CDR3 runs to 15 residues. CDR1 and CDR2 from the germline V gene are SGHDT and YYEEEE. CDR3 coding DNA: TGTGCCAGCAGCAACAGGGGTCCCGGGGCCAACGTCCTGACTTTC. Translating it yields CASSNRGPGANVLTF.

The chain carries TRBV24-1 and TRBJ1-2; tentatively, D is TRBD1 (5 bases). V was cut by 1 base and J by 8 bases, with 10 bases left in between. The CDR3 is 13 amino acids. CDR1 KGHDR and CDR2 SFDVKD come from the germline V gene. Here the CDR3 DNA reads TGTGCCACCAGTGATTTTGGGGGTTGGGGCTACACCTTC. It codes for CATSDFGGWGYTF.

The CDR3 region has the DNA TGTGCCAGTAGAACAGGGGGCTGGGATTCACCCCTCCACTTT. It yields the protein CASRTGGWDSPLHF. The rearrangement links TRBV19 to TRBJ1-6; 9 bases line up with TRBD1. There are 14 residues in the CDR3. J was trimmed by 8 bases and V by 6 bases; bases with no gene match: 5. Per the germline V gene, CDR1 is LNHDA and CDR2 is SQIVND (reference sequence).

The CDR3 loop reads CASSRQGAQETQYF. Written as DNA, the CDR3 is TGTGCCAGCTCACGGCAGGGAGCCCAAGAGACCCAGTACTTC. This rearrangement joins TRBV18 to TRBJ2-5; D may correspond to TRBD1 or TRBD2 (5 bases each). Germline values: CDR1 KGHSH, CDR2 LQKENI. V lost 4 bases and J lost 1, with 10 bases in between. There are 14 residues in the CDR3.

This rearrangement joins TRBV24-1 to TRBJ2-5, with D possibly TRBD1 on 5 matching bases. Germline V gene lookup returns CDR1 KGHDR and CDR2 SFDVKD. The ends were cut back, 4 bases at V and 0 bases at J, with 8 bases in the middle. This CDR3 spans 14 amino acids. CDR3 residues: CATSDPGHQETQYF. In DNA, the CDR3 is TGTGCCACCAGTGACCCAGGGCACCAAGAGACCCAGTACTTC.

V is TRBV5-1 and J is TRBJ1-2; D may be TRBD1 (5 bases). Trimming took off 0 bases at V and 3 bases at J, with 6 bases between the two ends. CDR3 length: 13 amino acids. Germline V CDR1 and CDR2: SGHRS, YFSETQ. The CDR3 sequence is CASSLEGDYGYTF. The CDR3 nucleotides are TGCGCCAGCAGCTTGGAAGGGGACTATGGCTACACCTTC. Full variable domain (outside the CDR3, taken from reference TRBV5-1 and TRBJ1-2): KAGVTQTPRYLIKTRGQQVTLSCSPISGHRSVSWYQQTPGQGLQFLFEYFSETQRNKGNFPGRFSGRQFSNSRSEMNVSTLELGDSALYLCASSLEGDYGYTFGSGTRLTVV.

The V call is TRBV24-1, the J call TRBJ2-1; 9 nucleotides line up with TRBD1. The germline CDR1 and CDR2 sequences are KGHDR and SFDVKD. The CDR3 has 16 amino acids. The ends lost 7 bases at V and 4 bases at J; junction bases unmatched: 10. In DNA, the CDR3 is TGTGCCACCAGCTCCCCCCGCGGACAGGGGTACAATGAGCAGTTCTTC. Translating it yields CATSSPRGQGYNEQFF.

This rearrangement joins TRBV7-2 to TRBJ2-5; maybe TRBD2 (5 bases). The CDR3 has 17 amino acids. CDR1 and CDR2 (germline): SGHTA, FQGNSA. Trimming shortened V by 0 bases and J by 1 base, and 15 bases separated the two germline ends. CDR3 DNA: TGTGCCAGCAGCTTAGCGTCATCCTCTCGGGGCCAAGAGACCCAGTACTTC. It translates to CASSLASSSRGQETQYF. Full variable domain (outside the CDR3, taken from reference TRBV7-2 and TRBJ2-5): GAGVSQSPSNKVTEKGKDVELRCDPISGHTALYWYRQSLGQGLEFLIYFQGNSAPDKSGLPSDRFSAERTGGSVSTLTIQRTQQEDSAVYLCASSLASSSRGQETQYFGPGTRLLVL.

This clone was seen only a few times. This chain connects TRBV6-2 or TRBV6-3 to TRBJ2-5, with a weak D call TRBD1 (5 bases). The germline V gene has CDR1 MNHEY and CDR2 SVGEGT. V dropped 5 bases and J dropped 5 bases, with 15 bases sitting between them. The CDR3 extends over 14 amino acids. The CDR3 DNA sequence: TGTGCCAGCAGTCCCTCGACAGTGGAGGAGACCCAGTACTTC. It translates to CASSPSTVEETQYF.

The genes are TRBV14 and TRBJ1-6; D ambiguous. Trimming cost V 1 base and J 9 bases, with 10 bases left between them. The CDR3 length is 14 residues. Germline CDR1 and CDR2: SGHDN and FVKESK. The CDR3 sequence is CASSQALFGSPLHF. The CDR3 nucleotides read TGTGCCAGCAGCCAAGCCCTATTTGGTTCACCCCTCCACTTT.

The chain uses TRBV12-5 and TRBJ2-5, with 9 bases identical to TRBD1. The CDR3 runs 14 residues. V dropped 2 bases and J dropped 4; count of bases not matched to a gene: 2. Looked up from germline, CDR1 is LGHNT and CDR2 is FRNRAP. DNA for the CDR3: TGTGCTAGTGGTTTGAGGACAGGGGTAGAGACCCAGTACTTC. As protein: CASGLRTGVETQYF.

This rearrangement joins TRBV6-2 or TRBV6-3 to TRBJ2-5, with no clear D. Germline V gives CDR1 MNHEY, CDR2 SVGEGT. Deletions cut 4 bases from V and 5 bases from J, with 17 bases between. There are 15 residues in the CDR3. The CDR3 DNA reads as TGTGCCAGCAGTTTCGTACAGCAAGATCAGGAGACCCAGTACTTC. As protein: CASSFVQQDQETQYF.

The chain couples TRBV6-5 to TRBJ1-1, with 9 bases that match TRBD1. V lost 6 bases and J lost 4; bases outside the gene matches: 6. CDR1 MNHEY and CDR2 SVGAGI come from the germline V gene. The CDR3 runs to 14 residues. CDR3 sequence: CASSPGQGSTEAFF. The CDR3 coding sequence is TGTGCCAGCAGCCCGGGACAGGGTAGCACTGAAGCTTTCTTT.